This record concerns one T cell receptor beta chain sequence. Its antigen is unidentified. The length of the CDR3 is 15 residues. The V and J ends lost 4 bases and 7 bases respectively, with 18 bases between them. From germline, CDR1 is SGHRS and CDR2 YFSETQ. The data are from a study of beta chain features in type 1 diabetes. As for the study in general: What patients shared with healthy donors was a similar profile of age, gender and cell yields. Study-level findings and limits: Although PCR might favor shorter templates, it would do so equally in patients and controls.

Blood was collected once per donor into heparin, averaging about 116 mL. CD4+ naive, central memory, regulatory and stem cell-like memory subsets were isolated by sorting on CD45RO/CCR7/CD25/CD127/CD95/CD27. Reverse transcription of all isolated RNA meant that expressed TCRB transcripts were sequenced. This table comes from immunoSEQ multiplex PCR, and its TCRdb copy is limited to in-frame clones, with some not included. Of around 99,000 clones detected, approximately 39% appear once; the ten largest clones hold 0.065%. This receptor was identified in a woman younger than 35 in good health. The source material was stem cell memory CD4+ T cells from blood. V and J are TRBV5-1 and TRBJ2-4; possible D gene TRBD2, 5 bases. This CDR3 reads CASSPKEAGWNIQYF. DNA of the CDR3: TGCGCCAGCAGCCCGAAGGAGGCAGGTTGGAACATTCAGTACTTC.